The T cell receptor (beta chain) under discussion was sequenced for a study of blood T cell repertoires in COVID-19. Study summary: PBMCs, B-cell-depleted T cells, or T cells provided the cDNA or gDNA that made up the material.

Original methodology: Estimates of nucleated cell counts were drawn from the amplification of reference gene primers. Clones were sequenced by immunoSEQ multiplex PCR, and TCRdb holds only the in-frame ones, with some missing. The V and J calls and clone size were taken over from that table, and D and trimming were inferred from the DNA. The sample has tens of thousands of clones, 70% to 80% seen once. The CDR3 is 13 residues long. The germline gives CDR1 SQVTM, CDR2 ANQGSEA. The V end was cut by 7 bases, the J end by 5 bases, with 14 bases between. This chain joins TRBV29-1 and TRBJ2-2, with D perhaps matching TRBD1 (5 bases). Sequencing was carried out using peripheral blood. The clonotype was recovered from a human donor in a cohort sampled during active COVID-19. CDR3 coding DNA: TGCAGCGCCCCAAAGGACAAGACCGGGGAGCTGTTTTTT. Amino acid sequence: CSAPKDKTGELFF.